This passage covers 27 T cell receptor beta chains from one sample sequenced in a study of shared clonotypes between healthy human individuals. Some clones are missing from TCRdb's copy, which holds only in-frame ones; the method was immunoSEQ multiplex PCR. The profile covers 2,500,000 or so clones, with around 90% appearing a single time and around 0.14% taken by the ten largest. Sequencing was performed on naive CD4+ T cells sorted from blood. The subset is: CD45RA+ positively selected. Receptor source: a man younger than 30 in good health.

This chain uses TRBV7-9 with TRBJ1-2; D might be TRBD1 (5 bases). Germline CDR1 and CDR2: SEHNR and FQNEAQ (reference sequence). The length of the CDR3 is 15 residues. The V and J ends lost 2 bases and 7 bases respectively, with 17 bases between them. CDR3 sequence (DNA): TGTGCCAGCAGCTTACTCGAGGGGTCCCCTTTTGGCTACACCTTC. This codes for CASSLLEGSPFGYTF.

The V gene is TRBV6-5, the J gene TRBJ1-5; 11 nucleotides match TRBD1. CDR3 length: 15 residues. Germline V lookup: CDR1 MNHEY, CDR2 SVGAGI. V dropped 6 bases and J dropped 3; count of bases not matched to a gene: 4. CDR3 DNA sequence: TGTGCCAGCAGCAGGACAGGGGGCATCAATCAGCCCCAGCATTTT. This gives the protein CASSRTGGINQPQHF.

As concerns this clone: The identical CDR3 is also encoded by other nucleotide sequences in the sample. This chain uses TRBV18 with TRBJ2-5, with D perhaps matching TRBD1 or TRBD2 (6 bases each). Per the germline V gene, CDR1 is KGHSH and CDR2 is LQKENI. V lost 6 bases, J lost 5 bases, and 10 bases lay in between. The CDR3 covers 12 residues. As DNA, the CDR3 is TGTGCCAGCTCCCCGGGGGCCGAGACCCAGTACTTC. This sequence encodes CASSPGAETQYF. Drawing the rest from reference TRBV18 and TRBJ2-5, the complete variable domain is NAGVMQNPRHLVRRRGQEARLRCSPMKGHSHVYWYRQLPEEGLKFMVYLQKENIIDESGMPKERFSAEFPKEGPSILRIQQVVRGDSAAYFCASSPGAETQYFGPGTRLLVL.

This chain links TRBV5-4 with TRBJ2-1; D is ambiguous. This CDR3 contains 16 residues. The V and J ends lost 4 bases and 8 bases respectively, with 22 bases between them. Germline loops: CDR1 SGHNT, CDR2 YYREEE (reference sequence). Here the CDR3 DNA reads TGTGCCAGCAGCCAATCAGGACGATTCAGGAACGATGAGCAGTTCTTC. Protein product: CASSQSGRFRNDEQFF.

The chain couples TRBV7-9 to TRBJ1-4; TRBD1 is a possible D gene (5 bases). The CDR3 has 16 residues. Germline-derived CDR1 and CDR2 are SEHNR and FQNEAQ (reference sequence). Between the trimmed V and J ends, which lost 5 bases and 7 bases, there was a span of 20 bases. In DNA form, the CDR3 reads TGTGCCAGCAGCCAACCATCTGGGGGAGTTGGTGAAAAACTGTTTTTT. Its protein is CASSQPSGGVGEKLFF.

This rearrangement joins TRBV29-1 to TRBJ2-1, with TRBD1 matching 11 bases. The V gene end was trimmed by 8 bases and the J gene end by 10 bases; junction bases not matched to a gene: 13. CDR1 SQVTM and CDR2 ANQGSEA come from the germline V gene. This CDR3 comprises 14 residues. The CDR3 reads CSTKSGQGVQEQFF. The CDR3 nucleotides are TGCAGCACCAAATCGGGACAGGGGGTTCAGGAGCAGTTCTTC.

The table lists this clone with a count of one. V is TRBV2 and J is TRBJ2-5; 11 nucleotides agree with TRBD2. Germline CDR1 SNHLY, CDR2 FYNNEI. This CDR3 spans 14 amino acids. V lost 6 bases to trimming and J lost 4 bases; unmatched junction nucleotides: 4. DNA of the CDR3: TGTGCCAGCAGAATAGGACTAGCGGGAGAGACCCAGTACTTC. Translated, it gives CASRIGLAGETQYF.

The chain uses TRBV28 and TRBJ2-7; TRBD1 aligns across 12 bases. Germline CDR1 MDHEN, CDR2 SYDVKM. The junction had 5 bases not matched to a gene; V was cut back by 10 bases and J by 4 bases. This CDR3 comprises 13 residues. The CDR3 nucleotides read TGTGCCACCGGGACAGGGGGCTTATACGAGCAGTACTTC. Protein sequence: CATGTGGLYEQYF. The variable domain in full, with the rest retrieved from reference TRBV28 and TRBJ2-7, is DVKVTQSSRYLVKRTGEKVFLECVQDMDHENMFWYRQDPGLGLRLIYFSYDVKMKEKGDIPEGYSVSREKKERFSLILESASTNQTSMYLCATGTGGLYEQYFGPGTRLTVT.

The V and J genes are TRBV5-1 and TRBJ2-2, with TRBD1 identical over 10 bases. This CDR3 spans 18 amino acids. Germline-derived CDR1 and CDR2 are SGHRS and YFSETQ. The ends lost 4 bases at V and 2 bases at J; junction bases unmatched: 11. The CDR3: CASSPTELTGGNTGELFF. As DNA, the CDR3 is TGCGCCAGCAGCCCCACCGAATTGACAGGGGGCAACACCGGGGAGCTGTTTTTT. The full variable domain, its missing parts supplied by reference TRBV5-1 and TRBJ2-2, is KAGVTQTPRYLIKTRGQQVTLSCSPISGHRSVSWYQQTPGQGLQFLFEYFSETQRNKGNFPGRFSGRQFSNSRSEMNVSTLELGDSALYLCASSPTELTGGNTGELFFGEGSRLTVL.

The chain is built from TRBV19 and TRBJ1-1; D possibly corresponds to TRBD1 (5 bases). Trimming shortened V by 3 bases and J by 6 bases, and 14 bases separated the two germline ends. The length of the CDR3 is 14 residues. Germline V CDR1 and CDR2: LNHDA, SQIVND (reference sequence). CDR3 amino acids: CASSIGTQSSEAFF. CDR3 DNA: TGTGCCAGTAGTATCGGGACCCAAAGTTCTGAAGCTTTCTTT.

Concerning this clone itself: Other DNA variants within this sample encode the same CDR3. CDR3 sequence (DNA): TGCGCCAGCAGCATTAGCGGGAGCACAGATACGCAGTATTTT. It yields the protein CASSISGSTDTQYF. The V call is TRBV5-1, the J call TRBJ2-3; 7 bases map to TRBD2. The germline V gene encodes CDR1 SGHRS and CDR2 YFSETQ. The CDR3 sequence is 14 residues long. V lost 4 bases to trimming and J lost 0 bases; unmatched junction nucleotides: 2.

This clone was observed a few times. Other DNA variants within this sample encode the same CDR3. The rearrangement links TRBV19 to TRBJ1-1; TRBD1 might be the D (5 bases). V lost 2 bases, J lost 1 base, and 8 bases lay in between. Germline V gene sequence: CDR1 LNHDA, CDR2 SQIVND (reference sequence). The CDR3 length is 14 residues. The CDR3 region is CASSIQGPNTEAFF. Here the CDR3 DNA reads TGTGCCAGTAGTATACAGGGCCCGAACACTGAAGCTTTCTTT.

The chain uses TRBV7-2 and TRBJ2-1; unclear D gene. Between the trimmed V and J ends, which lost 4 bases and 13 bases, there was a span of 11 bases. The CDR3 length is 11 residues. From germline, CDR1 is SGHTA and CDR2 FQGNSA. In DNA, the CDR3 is TGTGCCAGCAGCTATCTAGGCTTACAGTTCTTC. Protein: CASSYLGLQFF.

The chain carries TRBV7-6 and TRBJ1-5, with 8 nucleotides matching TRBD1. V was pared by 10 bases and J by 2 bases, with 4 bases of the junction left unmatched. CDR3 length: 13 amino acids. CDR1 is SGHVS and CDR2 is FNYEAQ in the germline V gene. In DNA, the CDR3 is TGTGCCACCGGACAGGGCGGCAATCAGCCCCAGCATTTT. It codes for CATGQGGNQPQHF.

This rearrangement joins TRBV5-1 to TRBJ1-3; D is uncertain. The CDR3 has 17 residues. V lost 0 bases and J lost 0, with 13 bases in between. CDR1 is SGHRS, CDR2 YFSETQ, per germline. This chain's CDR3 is CASSLGPGDSSGNTIYF. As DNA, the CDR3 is TGCGCCAGCAGCTTGGGTCCAGGAGATAGCTCTGGAAACACCATATATTTT.

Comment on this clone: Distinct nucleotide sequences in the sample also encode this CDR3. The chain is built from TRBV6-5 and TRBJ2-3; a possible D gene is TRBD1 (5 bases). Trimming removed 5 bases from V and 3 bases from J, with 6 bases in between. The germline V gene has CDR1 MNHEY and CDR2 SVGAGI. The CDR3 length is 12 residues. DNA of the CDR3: TGTGCCAGCAGTAGGGGAACAGATACGCAGTATTTT. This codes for CASSRGTDTQYF.

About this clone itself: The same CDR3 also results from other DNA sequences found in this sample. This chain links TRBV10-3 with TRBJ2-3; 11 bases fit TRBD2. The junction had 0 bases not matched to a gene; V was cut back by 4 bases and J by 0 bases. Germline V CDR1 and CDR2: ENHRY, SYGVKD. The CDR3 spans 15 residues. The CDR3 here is CAISGTSGSTDTQYF. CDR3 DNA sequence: TGTGCCATCAGTGGGACTAGCGGGAGCACAGATACGCAGTATTTT.

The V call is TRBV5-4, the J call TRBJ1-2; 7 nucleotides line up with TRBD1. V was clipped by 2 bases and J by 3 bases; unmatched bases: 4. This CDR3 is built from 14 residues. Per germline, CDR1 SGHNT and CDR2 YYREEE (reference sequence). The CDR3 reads CASSFEGADYGYTF. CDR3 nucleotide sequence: TGTGCCAGCAGCTTCGAGGGGGCGGACTATGGCTACACCTTC. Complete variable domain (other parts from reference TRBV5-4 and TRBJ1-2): ETGVTQSPTHLIKTRGQQVTLRCSSQSGHNTVSWYQQALGQGPQFIFQYYREEENGRGNFPPRFSGLQFPNYSSELNVNALELDDSALYLCASSFEGADYGYTFGSGTRLTVV.

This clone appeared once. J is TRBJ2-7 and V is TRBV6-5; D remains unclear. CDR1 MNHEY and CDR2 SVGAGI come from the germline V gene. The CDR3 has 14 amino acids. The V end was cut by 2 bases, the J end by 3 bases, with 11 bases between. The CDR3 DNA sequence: TGTGCCAGCAGTTACAATCGGCAGAACTACGAGCAGTACTTC. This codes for CASSYNRQNYEQYF.

CDR3 DNA: TGTGCCAGCAGTTTATCGGGACTTAGGATAAGGGGCAATCAGCCCCAGCATTTT. Protein sequence: CASSLSGLRIRGNQPQHF. The J gene is TRBJ1-5, the V gene TRBV28; weak D call: TRBD1 (5 bases). The CDR3 consists of 18 residues. Trimming left V 1 base short and J 2 bases short, with 18 bases between. Germline V gives CDR1 MDHEN, CDR2 SYDVKM.

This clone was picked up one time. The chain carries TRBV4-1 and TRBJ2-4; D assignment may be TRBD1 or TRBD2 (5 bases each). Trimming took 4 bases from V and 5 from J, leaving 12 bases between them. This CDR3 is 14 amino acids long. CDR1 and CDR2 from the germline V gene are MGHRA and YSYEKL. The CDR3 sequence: CASSLGTAQNIQYF. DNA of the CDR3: TGCGCCAGCAGCCTAGGGACGGCCCAAAACATTCAGTACTTC.

The CDR3 loop is CASSYSPGYYGYTF. The CDR3 DNA follows: TGTGCCAGCAGTTACTCTCCCGGATACTATGGCTACACCTTC. This chain links TRBV6-6 with TRBJ1-2, with unresolved D. V was cut by 0 bases and J by 3 bases, with 8 bases left in between. Germline assignment: CDR1 MNHNY and CDR2 SVGAGI (reference sequence). This CDR3 region has 14 residues.

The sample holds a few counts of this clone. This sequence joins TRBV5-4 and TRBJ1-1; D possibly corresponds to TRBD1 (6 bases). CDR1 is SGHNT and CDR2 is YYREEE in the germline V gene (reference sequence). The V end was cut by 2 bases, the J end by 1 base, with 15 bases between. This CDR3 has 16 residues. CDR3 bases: TGTGCCAGCAGCTTCTCCACAGGGAGTGGGAACACTGAAGCTTTCTTT. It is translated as CASSFSTGSGNTEAFF.

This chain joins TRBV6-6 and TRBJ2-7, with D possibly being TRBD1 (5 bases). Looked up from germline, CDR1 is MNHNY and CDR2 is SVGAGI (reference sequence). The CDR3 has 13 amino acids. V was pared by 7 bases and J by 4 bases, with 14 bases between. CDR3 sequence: CASTNADRYEQYF. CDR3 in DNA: TGTGCCAGCACCAACGCAGACAGATACGAGCAGTACTTC.

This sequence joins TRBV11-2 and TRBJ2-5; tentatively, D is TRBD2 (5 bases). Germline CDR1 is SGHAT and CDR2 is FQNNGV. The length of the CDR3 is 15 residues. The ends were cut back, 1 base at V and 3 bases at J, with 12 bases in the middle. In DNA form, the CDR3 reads TGTGCCAGCAGCTTAGTAGTAGCGCCCGAAGAGACCCAGTACTTC. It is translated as CASSLVVAPEETQYF.

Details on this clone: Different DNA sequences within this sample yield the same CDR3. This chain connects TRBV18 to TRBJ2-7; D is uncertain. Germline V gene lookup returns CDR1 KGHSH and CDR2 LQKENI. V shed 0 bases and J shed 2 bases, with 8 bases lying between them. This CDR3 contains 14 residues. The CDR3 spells CASSPPGRTYEQYF. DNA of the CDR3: TGTGCCAGCTCACCACCAGGACGGACCTACGAGCAGTACTTC.

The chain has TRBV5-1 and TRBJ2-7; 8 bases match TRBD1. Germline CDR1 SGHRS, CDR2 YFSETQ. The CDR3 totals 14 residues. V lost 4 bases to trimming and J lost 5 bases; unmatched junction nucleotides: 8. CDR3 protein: CASSEGDRLNEQYF. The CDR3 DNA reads TGCGCCAGCAGCGAGGGGGACAGGTTAAACGAGCAGTACTTC. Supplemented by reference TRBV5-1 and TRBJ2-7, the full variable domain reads KAGVTQTPRYLIKTRGQQVTLSCSPISGHRSVSWYQQTPGQGLQFLFEYFSETQRNKGNFPGRFSGRQFSNSRSEMNVSTLELGDSALYLCASSEGDRLNEQYFGPGTRLTVT.